These 21 T cell receptor beta chains were sequenced from one sample in a study of blood T cell repertoires in COVID-19. Assay used: immunoSEQ multiplex PCR; TCRdb lists only in-frame clones, some missing. This table holds around 150,000 clones, just over 90% found once. Sequencing was carried out using peripheral blood. Receptor source: a woman in her sixties with COVID-19, enrolled during active disease.

The chain is built from TRBV6-2 or TRBV6-3 and TRBJ1-2, with 8 bases matching TRBD1. This CDR3 is built from 13 residues. The junction had 4 bases not matched to a gene; V was cut back by 6 bases and J by 4 bases. CDR1 and CDR2 (germline): MNHEY, SVGEGT. This CDR3 reads CASSPTGVYGYTF. The CDR3 bases are TGTGCCAGCAGCCCGACAGGGGTCTATGGCTACACCTTC.

In this sample, this clone turned up once. The chain uses TRBV29-1 and TRBJ1-5; 8 bases fit TRBD1. J gave up 4 bases and V 4 bases, and 6 bases lay outside the gene matches. The V gene's germline CDR1 is SQVTM and CDR2 ANQGSEA. The CDR3 runs 14 residues. The CDR3 is CSVVEGTGNQPQHF. CDR3 coding DNA: TGCAGCGTTGTTGAGGGGACAGGAAATCAGCCCCAGCATTTT.

The J gene is TRBJ1-5, the V gene TRBV6-1, with 10 bases matching TRBD1. The V segment lost 4 bases and the J segment 2 bases; nucleotides outside the gene matches: 14. CDR3 size: 19 residues. Germline V gives CDR1 MNHNS, CDR2 SASEGT. CDR3: CASSGIGTGVPNGNQPQHF. The DNA for the CDR3 is TGTGCCAGCAGTGGAATAGGGACAGGGGTCCCCAACGGCAATCAGCCCCAGCATTTT.

The V call is TRBV25-1, the J call TRBJ1-4, with D perhaps matching TRBD1 (5 bases). This CDR3 comprises 14 residues. The germline V and J ends were trimmed by 4 bases and 5 bases, with 11 bases remaining between them. From germline, CDR1 is MGHDK and CDR2 SYGVNS. The CDR3 nucleotides are TGTGCCAGCAGTGGGGGACTTGTAAATGAAAAACTGTTTTTT. Translating it yields CASSGGLVNEKLFF.

The gene calls are TRBV6-2 or TRBV6-3 and TRBJ2-1, with 11 bases fitting TRBD2. There are 19 residues in the CDR3. V gave up 6 bases and J gave up 0 bases; unmatched junction bases: 13. Germline V gene sequence: CDR1 MNHEY, CDR2 SVGEGT. As DNA, the CDR3 is TGTGCCAGCAGGCCTCCCCTCGGACTAGCGGGTCACTCCTACAATGAGCAGTTCTTC. Translation gives CASRPPLGLAGHSYNEQFF.

The chain is built from TRBV19 and TRBJ1-3; 7 positions match TRBD1. Trimming took 6 bases from V and 2 from J; bases not matched to a gene: 7. Germline V gives CDR1 LNHDA, CDR2 SQIVND (reference sequence). This CDR3 comprises 15 residues. The CDR3 here is CASSGDRAAGNTIYF. The CDR3 DNA is TGTGCCAGTAGCGGCGACAGGGCGGCTGGAAACACCATATATTTT. Full variable domain (remainder filled in from reference TRBV19 and TRBJ1-3): DGGITQSPKYLFRKEGQNVTLSCEQNLNHDAMYWYRQDPGQGLRLIYYSQIVNDFQKGDIAEGYSVSREKKESFPLTVTSAQKNPTAFYLCASSGDRAAGNTIYFGEGSWLTVV.

The J gene is TRBJ2-1, the V gene TRBV3-1 (or the pseudogene TRBV3-2); a possible D gene is TRBD2 (6 bases). The V end lost 1 base, the J end lost 3 bases, and 22 bases lay between the germline ends. This CDR3 has 19 amino acids. Germline lookup yields CDR1 LGHDT and CDR2 YNNKEL (reference sequence). DNA of the CDR3: TGTGCCAGCAGCCAAGCATTTTTGGCGGGGTCCCACCACTACAATGAGCAGTTCTTC. It encodes CASSQAFLAGSHHYNEQFF.

This chain connects TRBV2 to TRBJ1-1; no clear D. V lost 6 bases to trimming and J lost 2 bases, with 7 bases between them. The CDR3 totals 12 residues. The germline V gene encodes CDR1 SNHLY and CDR2 FYNNEI. CDR3: CASSYHNTEAFF. The CDR3, as DNA: TGTGCCAGCAGCTACCATAACACTGAAGCTTTCTTT.

This clone has only one observation. The J gene is TRBJ1-2, the V gene TRBV30, with D unclear. Germline lookup yields CDR1 GTSNPN and CDR2 SVGIG (reference sequence). This CDR3 comprises 13 residues. V was cut by 5 bases and J by 5 bases, with 15 bases left in between. CDR3 nucleotides: TGTGCCTGGGGGCGGTTTGCTGGGTATGGCTACACCTTC. This sequence encodes CAWGRFAGYGYTF.

This chain uses TRBV4-2 with TRBJ1-6; maybe TRBD1 (5 bases). The CDR3 has 18 residues. The V gene's germline CDR1 is LGHNA and CDR2 YNFKEQ. The germline V and J ends were trimmed by 0 bases and 3 bases, with 15 bases remaining between them. The DNA of the CDR3 is TGTGCCAGCAGCCAAGATTTGGCAGGGAAATACTATAATTCACCCCTCCACTTT. Translating it yields CASSQDLAGKYYNSPLHF.

The J gene is TRBJ1-2, the V gene TRBV5-1, with D possibly TRBD1 on 5 matching bases. CDR3 length equals 15 residues. Looked up from germline, CDR1 is SGHRS and CDR2 is YFSETQ. V was trimmed by 0 bases and J by 4 bases, leaving 13 bases between them. The CDR3 sequence: CASSLGDRPLYGYTF. For the CDR3, the DNA is TGCGCCAGCAGCTTGGGAGACAGACCCCTCTATGGCTACACCTTC.

Notes on this clone: This sample also contains other DNA sequences that code for the same CDR3. V gene TRBV3-1 (or the pseudogene TRBV3-2) combines with J gene TRBJ1-1, with D possibly matching TRBD1 (6 bases). CDR1 and CDR2 from the germline V gene are LGHDT and YNNKEL (reference sequence). The V gene lost 2 bases and the J gene lost 1 base, with 8 bases spanning the gap. The CDR3 consists of 14 residues. The CDR3 sequence is CASSQLQGNTEAFF. The DNA for the CDR3 is TGTGCCAGCAGCCAATTACAGGGGAACACTGAAGCTTTCTTT.

This chain connects TRBV6-5 to TRBJ2-1, with 7 bases aligning to TRBD2. CDR1 and CDR2 from the germline V gene are MNHEY and SVGAGI. The CDR3 sequence is 14 residues long. The V segment lost 7 bases and the J segment 0 bases; nucleotides outside the gene matches: 3. The CDR3 spells CASTRTSSYNEQFF. The CDR3 DNA is TGTGCCAGCACCCGGACTAGCTCCTACAATGAGCAGTTCTTC.

The rearrangement links TRBV19 to TRBJ1-2, with 7 bases aligning to TRBD1. Germline V gene sequence: CDR1 LNHDA, CDR2 SQIVND (reference sequence). With V trimmed by 4 bases and J by 6 bases, 11 bases remained unmatched. This CDR3 spans 15 amino acids. This CDR3 reads CASSNSPDRVDGYTF. Here the CDR3 DNA reads TGTGCCAGTAGTAATTCCCCCGACAGGGTCGATGGCTACACCTTC.

This chain joins TRBV5-1 and TRBJ1-6; TRBD1 agrees at 11 bases. This CDR3 has 16 residues. From germline, CDR1 is SGHRS and CDR2 YFSETQ. V shed 5 bases and J 8 bases; nucleotides not matched to a gene: 9. The CDR3 DNA reads as TGCGCCAGCAGGCCCTTCCGGGACAGGGGGGATTCACCCCTCCACTTT. Its translation is CASRPFRDRGDSPLHF.

This sequence joins TRBV3-1 (or the pseudogene TRBV3-2) and TRBJ2-7, with D possibly matching TRBD2 (6 bases). With 4 bases removed from V and 4 bases from J, the gap between germline ends came to 17 bases. The V gene's germline CDR1 is LGHDT and CDR2 YNNKEL (reference sequence). This CDR3 has 15 amino acids. The CDR3 DNA sequence: TGTGCCAGCAGCCTAGGGACTTTCTCCGGTTACGAGCAGTACTTC. Translated, it gives CASSLGTFSGYEQYF.

The V and J genes are TRBV2 and TRBJ1-5; 8 bases are shared with TRBD1. Trimming removed 7 bases from V and 7 bases from J; junction bases left unmatched: 12. Germline V gives CDR1 SNHLY, CDR2 FYNNEI. The CDR3 consists of 15 residues. CDR3 sequence: CASTQRTGKGQPQHF. For the CDR3, the DNA is TGTGCCAGCACCCAACGGACAGGGAAAGGACAGCCCCAGCATTTT.

V and J are TRBV6-2 or TRBV6-3 and TRBJ2-2; TRBD2 might be the D (6 bases). This CDR3 has 14 residues. Germline CDR1 and CDR2: MNHEY and SVGEGT. The V end lost 4 bases, the J end lost 7 bases, and 13 bases lay between the germline ends. The CDR3 nucleotides are TGTGCCAGCAGTTCCTCCCGGGGGTACGGGGAGCTGTTTTTT. It yields the protein CASSSSRGYGELFF.

V and J are TRBV5-1 and TRBJ1-4; 8 bases agree with TRBD1. Germline V lookup: CDR1 SGHRS, CDR2 YFSETQ. The CDR3 loop spans 17 amino acids. The V and J ends lost 0 bases and 5 bases, in that order; junction bases with no gene match: 9. The CDR3 coding sequence is TGCGCCAGCAGCTTGGCGCCAGGGGGCGAGGAAAATGAAAAACTGTTTTTT. Translation: CASSLAPGGEENEKLFF.

In this sample, this clone turned up a few times. The chain links TRBV19 to TRBJ1-1; TRBD1 aligns across 9 bases. The CDR3 extends over 15 amino acids. J gave up 11 bases and V 2 bases, and 12 bases lay outside the gene matches. The germline gives CDR1 LNHDA, CDR2 SQIVND (reference sequence). The CDR3: CASSISRGTGREAFF. CDR3 DNA: TGTGCCAGTAGTATATCCCGAGGGACAGGGAGGGAGGCTTTCTTT.

The chain links TRBV10-3 to TRBJ1-6; no firm D call. This CDR3 is built from 14 residues. Germline values: CDR1 ENHRY, CDR2 SYGVKD. Between the trimmed V and J ends, which lost 7 bases and 7 bases, there was a span of 14 bases. The CDR3 loop reads CAINRGQDNSPLHF. CDR3 nucleotides: TGTGCCATCAATAGAGGGCAAGACAATTCACCCCTCCACTTT.